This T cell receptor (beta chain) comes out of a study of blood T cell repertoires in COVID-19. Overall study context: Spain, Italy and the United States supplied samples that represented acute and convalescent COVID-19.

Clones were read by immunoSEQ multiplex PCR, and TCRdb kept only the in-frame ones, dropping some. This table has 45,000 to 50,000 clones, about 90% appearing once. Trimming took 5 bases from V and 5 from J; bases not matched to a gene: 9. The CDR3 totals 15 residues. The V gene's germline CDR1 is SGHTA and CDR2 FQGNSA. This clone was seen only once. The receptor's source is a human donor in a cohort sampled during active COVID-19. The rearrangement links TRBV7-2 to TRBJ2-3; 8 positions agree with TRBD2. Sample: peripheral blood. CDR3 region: CASSPGGSGKDTQYF. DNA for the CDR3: TGTGCCAGCAGCCCCGGGGGTAGCGGGAAAGATACGCAGTATTTT. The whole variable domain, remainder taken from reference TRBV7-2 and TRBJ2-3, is GAGVSQSPSNKVTEKGKDVELRCDPISGHTALYWYRQSLGQGLEFLIYFQGNSAPDKSGLPSDRFSAERTGGSVSTLTIQRTQQEDSAVYLCASSPGGSGKDTQYFGPGTRLTVL.